Presented here are 6 T cell receptor beta chains from one specimen sequenced in a study of shared clonotypes between healthy human individuals. Libraries were prepared by immunoSEQ multiplex PCR; TCRdb keeps only in-frame clonotypes and omits some of them. Here the sample spans roughly 1,100,000 clones, about 77% being singletons. The sample consisted of memory CD4+ T cells sorted from blood. Subset in this sample: CD45RA-negative fraction. These receptors all come from a man aged 18 to 35 in good health.

This chain uses TRBV12-5 with TRBJ2-2; D possibly matches TRBD1 or TRBD2 (5 bases each). This CDR3 is 13 amino acids long. V lost 1 base and J 7 bases, leaving 7 bases between the germline ends. CDR1 is LGHNT, CDR2 FRNRAP, per germline. CDR3 sequence reads: CASGLGGNGELFF. The CDR3 DNA reads TGTGCTAGTGGTTTGGGGGGGAACGGGGAGCTGTTTTTT.

This clone has only a few counts. The CDR3 nucleotides are TGTGCCAGCAGCTTCGGCGGGGGAAGGCTCGAGCAGTACTTC. Its translation: CASSFGGGRLEQYF. The rearrangement uses TRBV5-6 and TRBJ2-7; 7 bases map to TRBD2. V shed 2 bases and J 6 bases; nucleotides not matched to a gene: 8. From germline, CDR1 is SGHDT and CDR2 YYEEEE. This CDR3 has 14 residues.

V and J are TRBV7-2 and TRBJ1-2; tentatively, D is TRBD1 (6 bases). The CDR3 runs 13 residues. V was shortened by 4 bases and J by 6 bases, with 12 bases between the two germline ends. Germline values: CDR1 SGHTA, CDR2 FQGNSA. CDR3 DNA sequence: TGTGCCAGCAGCTCACAGGGTAGAAATGGCTACACCTTC. Residues: CASSSQGRNGYTF.

The genes are TRBV7-2 and TRBJ1-4, with TRBD1 identical over 7 bases. Germline-derived CDR1 and CDR2 are SGHTA and FQGNSA. Trimming cost V 1 base and J 8 bases; bases outside gene matches: 13. The CDR3 sequence is 17 residues long. CDR3 nucleotide sequence: TGTGCCAGCAGCTTAGATTTCTTGGGCAGGGGGGACGAAAAACTGTTTTTT. The encoded protein is CASSLDFLGRGDEKLFF.

The gene calls are TRBV29-1 and TRBJ2-7; D might be TRBD1 or TRBD2, each matching 6 bases. The CDR3 has 14 residues. The germline V and J ends were trimmed by 7 bases and 0 bases, with 16 bases remaining between them. Germline V CDR1 and CDR2: SQVTM, ANQGSEA. CDR3 nucleotides: TGCAGCGCTGTGACGGGGGCTCTCTCCTACGAGCAGTACTTC. Its protein product is CSAVTGALSYEQYF.

The chain recombines TRBV5-8 with TRBJ2-6; D gene uncertain. The V end lost 4 bases, the J end lost 0 bases, and 14 bases lay between the germline ends. CDR3 length: 17 amino acids. Germline CDR1 is SGHTS and CDR2 is YDEGEE. The DNA for the CDR3 is TGTGCCAGCAGCCGAAGGATGTTAAGCTCTGGGGCCAACGTCCTGACTTTC. Translating gives CASSRRMLSSGANVLTF.